Ten or more counts support the clone carrying this T cell receptor beta chain. Its specificity is not known. The data were obtained in a study of neurological immune-mediated disorders. Overall study findings and caveats: Multiple sclerosis was found to have the least TCR clonal expansion, below healthy controls, and HTLV-1-associated myelopathy the most.

PBMCs numbering 2 million and stored at -80 C yielded the unsorted libraries. The authors produced cDNA by 5'RACE using 10-nucleotide random UMIs. Each CDR3 protein gets one entry after TCRdb re-called the 5' RACE reads with MiXCR. The sample consists of 75,000 to 95,000 distinct CDR3 sequences, 17% of them appearing once. The sample comprised PBMCs. This receptor was identified in a woman aged 40 to 50 in good health.

CDR3 bases: TGCGCCAGCAGTAACACGGCTAACTATGGCTACACCTTC. It codes for CASSNTANYGYTF. V usage is TRBV5-1 and J usage is TRBJ1-2; no reliable D call. CDR1 and CDR2 from the germline V gene are SGHRS and YFSETQ. V dropped 5 bases and J dropped 0 bases, with 8 bases sitting between them. The CDR3 is 13 residues long.